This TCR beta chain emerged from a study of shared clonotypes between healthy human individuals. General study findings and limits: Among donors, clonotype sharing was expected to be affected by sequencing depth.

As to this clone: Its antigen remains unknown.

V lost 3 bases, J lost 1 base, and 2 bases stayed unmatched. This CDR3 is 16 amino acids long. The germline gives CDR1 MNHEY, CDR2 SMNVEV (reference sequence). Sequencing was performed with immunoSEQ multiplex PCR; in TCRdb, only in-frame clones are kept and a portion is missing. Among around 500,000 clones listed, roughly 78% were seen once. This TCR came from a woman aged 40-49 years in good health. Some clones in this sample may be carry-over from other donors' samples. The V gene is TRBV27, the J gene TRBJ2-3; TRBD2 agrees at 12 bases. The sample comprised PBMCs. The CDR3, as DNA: TGTGCCAGCAGTTTCCTAGCGGGAGGGGGCACAGATACGCAGTATTTT. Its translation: CASSFLAGGGTDTQYF.